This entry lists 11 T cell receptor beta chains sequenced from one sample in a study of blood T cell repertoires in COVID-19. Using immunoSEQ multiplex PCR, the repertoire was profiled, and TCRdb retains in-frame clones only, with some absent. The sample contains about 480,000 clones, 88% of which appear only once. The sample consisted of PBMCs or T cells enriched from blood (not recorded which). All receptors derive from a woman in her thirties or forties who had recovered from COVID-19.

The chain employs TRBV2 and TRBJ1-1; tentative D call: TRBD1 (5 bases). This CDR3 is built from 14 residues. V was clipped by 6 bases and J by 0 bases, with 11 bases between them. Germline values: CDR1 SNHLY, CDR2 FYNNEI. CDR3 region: CASSVDSLNTEAFF. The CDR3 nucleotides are TGTGCCAGCAGCGTAGACAGCTTGAACACTGAAGCTTTCTTT.

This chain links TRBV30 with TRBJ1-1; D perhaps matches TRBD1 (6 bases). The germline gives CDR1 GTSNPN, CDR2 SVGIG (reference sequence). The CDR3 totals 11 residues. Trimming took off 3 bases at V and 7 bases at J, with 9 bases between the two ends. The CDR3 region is CAWRWGLEAFF. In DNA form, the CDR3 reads TGTGCCTGGAGGTGGGGGCTTGAAGCTTTCTTT.

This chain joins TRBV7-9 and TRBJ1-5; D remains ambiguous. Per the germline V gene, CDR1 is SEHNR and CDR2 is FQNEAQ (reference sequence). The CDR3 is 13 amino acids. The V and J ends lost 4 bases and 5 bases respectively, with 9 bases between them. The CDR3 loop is CASSWALDQPQHF. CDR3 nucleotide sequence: TGTGCCAGCAGCTGGGCTCTGGATCAGCCCCAGCATTTT.

The CDR3 spells CSVGYGVYEQFF. CDR3 nucleotide sequence: TGCAGCGTAGGTTATGGAGTATATGAGCAGTTCTTC. This chain joins TRBV29-1 and TRBJ2-1, with D hard to call. From germline, CDR1 is SQVTM and CDR2 ANQGSEA. There are 12 residues in the CDR3. The germline V and J ends were trimmed by 6 bases and 8 bases, with 14 bases remaining between them.

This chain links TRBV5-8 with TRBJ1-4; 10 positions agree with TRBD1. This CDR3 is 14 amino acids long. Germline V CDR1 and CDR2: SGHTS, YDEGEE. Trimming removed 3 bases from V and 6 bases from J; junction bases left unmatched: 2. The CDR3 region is CASSSGQGYEKLFF. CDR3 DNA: TGTGCCAGCAGCTCGGGACAGGGGTATGAAAAACTGTTTTTT.

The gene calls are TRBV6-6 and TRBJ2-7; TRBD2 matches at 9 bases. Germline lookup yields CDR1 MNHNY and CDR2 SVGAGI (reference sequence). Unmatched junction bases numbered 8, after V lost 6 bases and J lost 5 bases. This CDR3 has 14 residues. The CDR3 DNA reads TGTGCCAGCAGACTTAGCGGGAGTACCCACGAGCAGTACTTC. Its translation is CASRLSGSTHEQYF.

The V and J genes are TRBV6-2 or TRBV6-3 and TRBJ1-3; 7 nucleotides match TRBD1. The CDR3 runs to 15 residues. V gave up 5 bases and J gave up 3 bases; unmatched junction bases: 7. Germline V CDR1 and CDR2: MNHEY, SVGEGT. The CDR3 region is CASSQRGDSGNTIYF. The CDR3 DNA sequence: TGTGCCAGCAGTCAACGAGGGGACAGTGGAAACACCATATATTTT.

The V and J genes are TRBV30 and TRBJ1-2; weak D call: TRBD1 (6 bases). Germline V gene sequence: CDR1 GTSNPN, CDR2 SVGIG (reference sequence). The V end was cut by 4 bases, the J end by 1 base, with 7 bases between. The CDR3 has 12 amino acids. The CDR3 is CAWTRGNYGYTF. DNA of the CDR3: TGTGCCTGGACCAGGGGTAACTATGGCTACACCTTC. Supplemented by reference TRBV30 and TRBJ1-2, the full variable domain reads SQTIHQWPATLVQPVGSPLSLECTVEGTSNPNLYWYRQAAGRGLQLLFYSVGIGQISSEVPQNLSASRPQDRQFILSSKKLLLSDSGFYLCAWTRGNYGYTFGSGTRLTVV.

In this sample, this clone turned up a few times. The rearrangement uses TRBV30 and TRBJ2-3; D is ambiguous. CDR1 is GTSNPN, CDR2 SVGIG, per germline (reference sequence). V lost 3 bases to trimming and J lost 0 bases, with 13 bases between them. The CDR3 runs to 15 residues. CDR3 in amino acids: CAWSISDISTDTQYF. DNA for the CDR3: TGTGCCTGGAGCATCAGTGATATTAGCACAGATACGCAGTATTTT.

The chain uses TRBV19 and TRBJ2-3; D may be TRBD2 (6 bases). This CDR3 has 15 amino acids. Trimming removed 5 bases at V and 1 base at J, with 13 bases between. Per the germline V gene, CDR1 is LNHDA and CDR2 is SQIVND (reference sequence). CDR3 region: CASSYGTLGTDTQYF. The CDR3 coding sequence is TGTGCCAGTAGTTACGGGACTTTGGGCACAGATACGCAGTATTTT.

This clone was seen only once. The CDR3 coding sequence is TGTGCCAGCAGCCCATATGGAGGGGCCGGAGACATTCAGTACTTC. Encoded protein: CASSPYGGAGDIQYF. The chain joins TRBV4-2 to TRBJ2-4; possible D gene TRBD2, 6 bases. Germline CDR1 is LGHNA and CDR2 is YNFKEQ. V shed 4 bases and J shed 8 bases, with 18 bases lying between them. The CDR3 runs to 15 residues.